The sequence of this T cell receptor beta chain was determined in a study of blood T cell repertoires in COVID-19. The wider study: The cDNA or gDNA used as material had been derived from T cells, B-cell-depleted T cells, or PBMCs.

Per the study methods: Nucleated cell counts were estimated from reference gene primer amplification. Only in-frame clones appear in the TCRdb table, and some are missing; sequencing was by immunoSEQ multiplex PCR. V and J calls and clone size are copied from that table; D and trimming were computed from the DNA. The table records approximately 250,000 clones, around 87% of them present only once. Germline lookup yields CDR1 SGHDN and CDR2 FVKESK. V shed 4 bases and J shed 6 bases, with 7 bases lying between them. CDR3 length: 11 residues. Recruited during active infection, patients (from Seattle) were subsequently followed longitudinally.

Sequencing was carried out using peripheral blood. V is TRBV14 and J is TRBJ2-7; D unclear. The clonotype originates from an older woman with COVID-19, enrolled during active disease. The CDR3 loop is CASSRGGEQYF. CDR3 nucleotides: TGTGCCAGCAGCCGCGGCGGCGAGCAGTACTTC.